This T cell receptor beta chain was sequenced in a study of CD8+CD57+ T cells in acquired aplastic anemia. Study context: Sorted CD4+ plus CD8+ cells gave DNA averaging 3.2 ug. Study results and limitations: Patients versus controls showed no significant CD8+ Simpson's diversity difference.

Previously, flow cytometry had revealed CD8+CD57+ cell expansion in the patients chosen for sequencing. No therapy was given to patients before blood sampling. CDR1 MNHEY and CDR2 SVGAGI come from the germline V gene. The CDR3 extends over 13 amino acids. Deletions cut 6 bases from V and 5 bases from J, with 14 bases between. Turning to this clonotype: Its cognate antigen is unknown.

Genomic DNA served as template for TCR beta VDJ and CDR3 profiling. TCRdb itself ran the reads through MiXCR, one entry per CDR3 protein. This sample has about 98,000 distinct CDR3 sequences, with roughly two thirds found just once. J is TRBJ2-7 and V is TRBV6-5; D gene ambiguous. The clonotype was recovered from a human donor with aplastic anemia. Sequencing was carried out using sorted CD4+, CD8+, or CD8+CD57+ T cells (not recorded which) from PBMCs. This CDR3 reads CASRYPGSDEQYF. The CDR3 DNA is TGTGCCAGCAGATATCCCGGCAGCGACGAGCAGTACTTC.